Listed below are T cell receptor beta chains from one sample, sequenced in a study of post-analysis software for immune sequencing data. TCRdb fed the PCR reads into MiXCR, producing one record per CDR3 protein. The table has 800,000 to 950,000 distinct CDR3 sequences, under 70% seen once. Sequencing was done on a sample of blood. All receptors come from a girl aged 5 to 17 with multiple sclerosis. Both conserved end residues are part of each CDR3. D genes are given only for firm matches. Clone size is not always given. Where it is, it says once, few, many or a class for expanded clones.

clone size	V gene	J gene	D gene	CDR3 DNA	CDR3 protein
-	TRBV11-2	TRBJ2-4	TRBD2	TGTGCCAGCAGCTTAGACAGGGAGGCTAGCGGAGCCAAAAACATTCAGTACTTC	CASSLDREASGAKNIQYF
-	TRBV28	TRBJ2-5	TRBD1	TGTGCCAGCAGTTTAACCCGGGACAGGTGGGAGACCCAGTACTTC	CASSLTRDRWETQYF
-	TRBV28	TRBJ2-7	TRBD2	TGTGCCAGTAGTGGGGGACTAGCGGCCATCTCCTACGAGCAGTACTTC	CASSGGLAAISYEQYF
-	TRBV5-1	TRBJ2-1	-	TGCGCCAGCACCCATAATAAGGAAGATCAGTTCTTC	CASTHNKEDQFF
-	TRBV15	TRBJ2-5	TRBD1	TGTGCCACCAGCAGAGATCTGGACAGGGGACAAGAGACCCAGTACTTC	CATSRDLDRGQETQYF
few	TRBV20-1	TRBJ2-1	TRBD2	TGCAGTGCTAGAGATTTGCTAGCGGGGTACAATGAGCAGTTCTTC	CSARDLLAGYNEQFF
-	TRBV12-3/TRBV12-4	TRBJ1-2	-	TGTGCCAGCAGTTTACGCGGGACATACTATGGCTACACCTTC	CASSLRGTYYGYTF
-	TRBV3-1	TRBJ1-2	-	TGTGCCAGCGGGACGGTAAACTATGGCTACACCTTC	CASGTVNYGYTF
-	TRBV7-9	TRBJ2-7	-	TGTGCCAGCAGCTTAAGAACTACCTCTCCCCACGAGCAGTACTTC	CASSLRTTSPHEQYF
-	TRBV7-6	TRBJ2-1	TRBD2	TGTGCCAGCAGCTTAGCGTTCCCCCGGGAGGGCCACGTGAGTGAGCAGTTCTTC	CASSLAFPREGHVSEQFF
few	TRBV18	TRBJ2-4	-	TGTGCCAGCTCACCGGGGATAGCCAAAAACATTCAGTACTTC	CASSPGIAKNIQYF
-	TRBV20-1	TRBJ2-3	TRBD2	TGCAGTGCTGGTCAAGCGGGAGAGACAGATACGCGGTATTTT	CSAGQAGETDTRYF
-	TRBV7-3	TRBJ2-7	TRBD1	TGTACCAGCAGCTCCTACCCCGGACAGGGTAGTTCCTACGAGCAGTACTTC	CTSSSYPGQGSSYEQYF
-	TRBV20-1	TRBJ1-4	-	TGCAGTGCTAGACTTATGGCCGCGGGAGAGAGAAATGAAAAACTGTTTTTT	CSARLMAAGERNEKLFF
-	TRBV12-5	TRBJ1-2	-	TGTGCTAGTGGTCCTCATGGCGGGAATGGCTACACCTTC	CASGPHGGNGYTF
-	TRBV27	TRBJ2-7	TRBD1	TGTGCCAGCAGCACCGCCCCCGGACAGGGGGTTTACGAGCAGTACTTC	CASSTAPGQGVYEQYF
few	TRBV29-1	TRBJ1-2	TRBD1	TGCAGCGTTGAAGCGTTACCGGGACAGAATAACTATGGCTACACCTTC	CSVEALPGQNNYGYTF
-	TRBV7-8	TRBJ2-3	-	TGTGCCAGCAGCTTAGCTCCGGGTCTGGGTACAGATACGCAGTATTTT	CASSLAPGLGTDTQYF
-	TRBV29-1	TRBJ2-7	-	TGCAGCGTTGGACAGACCGTCTCCTACGAGCAGTACTTC	CSVGQTVSYEQYF
-	TRBV29-1	TRBJ2-1	TRBD2	TGCAGCGTTGAGGTGCGGGAGAGGGGCAATGAGCAGTTCTTC	CSVEVRERGNEQFF
-	TRBV15	TRBJ2-3	TRBD2	TGTGCCACCAGCCCCCATAGCGGGAGGAGTAGAGATGCGCAGTATTTT	CATSPHSGRSRDAQYF
-	TRBV27	TRBJ2-6	-	TGTGCCAGTTACACACCCTTCGGGGCCAACGTCCTGACTTTC	CASYTPFGANVLTF
-	TRBV3-1	TRBJ2-7	TRBD2	TGTGCCAGCAGCCAAGAGAGTAGCGGGGGCTCCTACGAGCAGTACTTC	CASSQESSGGSYEQYF
-	TRBV7-9	TRBJ2-5	TRBD1	TGTGCCAGCAGCTCCGGGGCAGGGGGCCCAGAGACCCAGTACTTC	CASSSGAGGPETQYF
-	TRBV29-1	TRBJ1-4	-	TGCAGCGGGACAACAACTAATGAAAAACTGTTTTTT	CSGTTTNEKLFF
-	TRBV12-3/TRBV12-4	TRBJ2-3	-	TGTGCCAGCAACCAAAACCCAGTTGTCCCAGATACGCAGTATTTT	CASNQNPVVPDTQYF
-	TRBV11-1	TRBJ2-1	-	TGTGCCAGCAGCTTGCCTCGGGTAGCCTACAATGAGCAGTTCTTC	CASSLPRVAYNEQFF
-	TRBV10-3	TRBJ2-5	-	TGTGCCATCAGCACAAGGGGGTTGGAGACCCAGTACTTC	CAISTRGLETQYF
-	TRBV6-2/TRBV6-3	TRBJ2-4	-	TGTGCCAGCCGGACAGTAGCCAAAAACATTCAGTACTTC	CASRTVAKNIQYF
many	TRBV28	TRBJ2-7	TRBD1	TGTGCCAGCAGTCAGTCCGGGACAGGGCAGCACGAGCAGTACTTC	CASSQSGTGQHEQYF
-	TRBV12-3/TRBV12-4	TRBJ1-2	-	TGTGCCAGCAGTCCGAAGGGTCAGTCCCTCAGCAGCGGCTACACCTTC	CASSPKGQSLSSGYTF
few	TRBV7-7	TRBJ1-1	TRBD1	TGTGCCAGCAGCCGGTATGACAGGGACCGGGGGGACACTGAAGCTTTCTTT	CASSRYDRDRGDTEAFF
-	TRBV10-3	TRBJ2-4	-	TGTGCCACAGGGAACAGGGAAGAGCAGTACTTC	CATGNREEQYF
-	TRBV27	TRBJ2-6	-	TGTGCCAGCAGTTTAATCGGTATAGGACAGATCTTCTCTGGGGCCAACGTCCTGACTTTC	CASSLIGIGQIFSGANVLTF
once	TRBV10-3	TRBJ1-5	-	TGTGCCACCAACAGGGTTCGGAGCAATCAGCCCCAGCATTTT	CATNRVRSNQPQHF
-	TRBV9	TRBJ2-3	TRBD2	TGTGCCAGCAGCCCAGGTATGGGACTAGCGGGAGGCGGCACAGATACGCAGTATTTT	CASSPGMGLAGGGTDTQYF
few	TRBV15	TRBJ2-1	-	TGTGCCACCAGCAGAGAATCTCCTTGGGATGCCCAGGATGAGCAGTTCTTC	CATSRESPWDAQDEQFF
-	TRBV7-9	TRBJ2-3	TRBD2	TGTGCCGGAAAACCGGGACTAGCGGGGAGGAGCACAGATACGCAGTATTTT	CAGKPGLAGRSTDTQYF
-	TRBV7-9	TRBJ1-5	TRBD1	TGTGCCAGCAGCTTAGGGACAGGGGGCGGCAATCAGCCCCAGCATTTT	CASSLGTGGGNQPQHF
-	TRBV5-1	TRBJ2-7	TRBD1	TGCGCCAGCAGCTTGCAAACGGGACAGCTCCCAGTCTACGAGCAGTACTTC	CASSLQTGQLPVYEQYF
-	TRBV15	TRBJ2-1	TRBD2	TGTGCCGCAGGACTAGCGGGGGGTAATGAGCAGTTCTTC	CAAGLAGGNEQFF
-	TRBV13	TRBJ1-1	-	TGTGCCAGCAGGTTCGGGCAGTTGAACACTGAAGCTTTCTTT	CASRFGQLNTEAFF
once	TRBV14	TRBJ2-3	-	TGTGCCAGCAGCCAAGTGGCCGGACAGTCCTCAGATACGCAGTATTTT	CASSQVAGQSSDTQYF
few	TRBV3-1	TRBJ2-3	-	TGTGCCAGCAGCCAAGCGGTCGGACGGTTGGCAGATACGCAGTATTTT	CASSQAVGRLADTQYF
-	TRBV4-2	TRBJ2-5	TRBD2	TGTGCCAGCGCTGCCAGGAGCGGGGAAGAGACCCAGTACTTC	CASAARSGEETQYF
-	TRBV5-1	TRBJ2-1	TRBD2	TGCGCCAGCAGCTTCCCGGGCGGACTAGCGGGGGGTAAAAAAAACTACAATGAGCAGTTCTTC	CASSFPGGLAGGKKNYNEQFF
-	TRBV5-1	TRBJ2-1	-	TGCGCCAGCAGCTTGGACATCTACAATGAGCAGTTCTTC	CASSLDIYNEQFF
-	TRBV20-1	TRBJ2-5	TRBD1	TGCAGTGCTAGTAGACAGGGGAAAGAGACCCAGTACTTC	CSASRQGKETQYF